This is a list of T cell receptor beta chains from one sample in a study of blood T cell repertoires in COVID-19. Generated by immunoSEQ multiplex PCR, the TCRdb table keeps only in-frame clones and is missing some. The sample carries 360,000 or so clones, over 75% recorded once. Sequencing used PBMCs or T cells enriched from blood (not recorded which). The receptors shown here come from a woman in her 30s who had recovered from COVID-19. Both conserved end residues are part of each CDR3. D genes are given only for firm matches. Expanded clones get a size class; other rows say once, few or many, or leave the size out.

NA	TRBV28	NA	TRBJ1-2	CASSLSPNGYTF	TGTGCCAGCAGTTTGTCCCCCAATGGCTACACCTTC
few	TRBV4-2	NA	TRBJ2-2	CASSQGLVRPRQATGELFF	TGTGCCAGCAGCCAAGGACTAGTACGGCCCCGTCAGGCGACCGGGGAGCTGTTTTTT
NA	TRBV30	TRBD1	TRBJ2-5	CAWSGRQGTKETQYF	TGTGCCTGGAGTGGCAGACAGGGGACCAAAGAGACCCAGTACTTC
NA	TRBV11-3	TRBD2	TRBJ2-1	CASSAGLAGYNEQFF	TGTGCCAGCAGCGCGGGACTAGCGGGTTACAATGAGCAGTTCTTC
NA	TRBV7-2	TRBD1	TRBJ2-7	CASSFLQGAFYEQYF	TGTGCCAGCAGCTTCTTACAGGGGGCGTTCTACGAGCAGTACTTC
NA	TRBV28	TRBD1	TRBJ1-5	CASTPGGRNQPQHF	TGTGCCAGCACCCCAGGGGGCCGCAATCAGCCCCAGCATTTT
NA	TRBV28	TRBD1	TRBJ1-1	CASEDPGQMNTEAFF	TGTGCCAGCGAGGACCCGGGACAGATGAACACTGAAGCTTTCTTT
NA	TRBV7-7	TRBD2	TRBJ2-1	CASSLAGDNEQFF	TGTGCTAGCAGCTTAGCGGGAGACAATGAGCAGTTCTTC
once	TRBV27	TRBD1	TRBJ1-5	CASSPGTGGRLSNQPQHF	TGTGCCAGCAGCCCTGGGACAGGGGGGCGCCTTAGCAATCAGCCCCAGCATTTT
NA	TRBV4-1	NA	TRBJ2-7	CASSQGRDYEQYF	TGCGCCAGCAGCCAAGGCAGGGACTACGAGCAGTACTTC
NA	TRBV28	NA	TRBJ1-2	CASSLTTYGYTF	TGTGCCAGCAGTTTAACCACATATGGCTACACCTTC
NA	TRBV7-8	TRBD2	TRBJ2-5	CASSNPGTSAETQYF	TGTGCCAGCAGCAACCCCGGGACTAGCGCGGAGACCCAGTACTTC
NA	TRBV19	TRBD1	TRBJ1-2	CASSLDRDGYTF	TGTGCCAGTAGTCTAGACAGGGATGGCTACACCTTC
NA	TRBV19	TRBD2	TRBJ2-1	CASASGGFGYNEQFF	TGTGCCAGCGCCTCGGGGGGTTTTGGATACAATGAGCAGTTCTTC
NA	TRBV4-2	TRBD1	TRBJ2-7	CASSQRTGKHEQYF	TGTGCCAGCAGCCAACGGACAGGGAAACACGAGCAGTACTTC
NA	TRBV28	NA	TRBJ1-6	CASREDRNRVSPLHF	TGTGCCAGCAGAGAAGATAGGAACAGGGTTTCACCCCTCCACTTT
NA	TRBV12-3/TRBV12-4	NA	TRBJ1-2	CASSSPLVGSYTF	TGTGCCAGCAGTTCCCCCCTAGTTGGAAGCTACACCTTC
NA	TRBV27	NA	TRBJ2-1	CASSLELASINEQFF	TGTGCCAGCAGTTTGGAACTAGCATCCATTAATGAGCAGTTCTTC
NA	TRBV3-1/TRBV3-2	NA	TRBJ2-7	CASSRRDEQYF	TGTGCCAGCAGCCGGAGGGACGAGCAGTACTTC
NA	TRBV7-9	NA	TRBJ2-7	CASSLRQEFYEQYF	TGTGCCAGCAGCTTACGACAGGAGTTCTACGAGCAGTACTTC
NA	TRBV29-1	NA	TRBJ1-5	CSVEGGAGQPQHF	TGCAGCGTTGAGGGGGGGGCTGGTCAGCCCCAGCATTTT
NA	TRBV30	NA	TRBJ1-5	CAWSKVSGQPQHF	TGTGCCTGGAGCAAGGTTTCAGGTCAGCCCCAGCATTTT
NA	TRBV6-5	NA	TRBJ1-5	CASSFYKGLNQPQHF	TGTGCCAGCAGTTTCTATAAGGGGCTAAATCAGCCCCAGCATTTT
NA	TRBV5-1	TRBD1	TRBJ2-3	CASSKGTGTGITDTQYF	TGCGCCAGCAGCAAAGGCACCGGGACAGGGATCACAGATACGCAGTATTTT
NA	TRBV2	TRBD2	TRBJ2-2	CASRTSGGAPGELFF	TGTGCCAGCAGAACTAGCGGGGGGGCCCCCGGGGAGCTGTTTTTT
NA	TRBV29-1	TRBD2	TRBJ2-1	CSVEFERGNSYNEQFF	TGCAGCGTTGAATTTGAGCGGGGGAATTCCTACAATGAGCAGTTCTTC
NA	TRBV7-9	NA	TRBJ1-2	CASSLVGQGYGYTF	TGTGCCAGCAGCTTAGTAGGCCAGGGGTATGGCTACACCTTC
NA	TRBV6-5	NA	TRBJ2-7	CASRRTRVGEQYF	TGTGCCAGCAGACGAACACGGGTTGGGGAGCAGTACTTC
once	TRBV3-1/TRBV3-2	NA	TRBJ1-6	CASSPGEGSYNSPLHF	TGTGCCAGCAGCCCGGGGGAAGGCTCCTATAATTCACCCCTCCACTTT
NA	TRBV19	TRBD2	TRBJ2-1	CASSIDRLASYNEQFF	TGTGCCAGTAGTATAGATAGACTAGCGAGCTACAATGAGCAGTTCTTC
NA	TRBV11-1	TRBD2	TRBJ2-1	CASSSGAGGPYNEQFF	TGTGCCAGCAGCTCAGGGGCGGGAGGGCCTTACAATGAGCAGTTCTTC
NA	TRBV5-6	NA	TRBJ1-2	CASSLVGPPRNYGYTF	TGTGCCAGCAGCTTGGTTGGTCCTCCCAGAAACTATGGCTACACCTTC
NA	TRBV4-1	NA	TRBJ2-5	CASSQEGPNRVRETQYF	TGCGCCAGCAGCCAAGAGGGTCCAAACAGGGTTCGGGAGACCCAGTACTTC
NA	TRBV7-9	NA	TRBJ1-2	CASSPRQVANYGYTF	TGTGCCAGCAGCCCGAGACAGGTAGCTAACTATGGCTACACCTTC
NA	TRBV10-3	TRBD2	TRBJ2-7	CAISSGVPEQYF	TGTGCCATCAGTAGCGGGGTCCCCGAGCAGTACTTC
NA	TRBV5-6	TRBD2	TRBJ2-1	CASSLGTGGYNEQFF	TGTGCCAGCAGCTTGGGTACGGGGGGTTACAATGAGCAGTTCTTC
NA	TRBV10-3	TRBD1	TRBJ1-1	CAVLQGGNTEAFF	TGTGCCGTGCTACAGGGGGGGAACACTGAAGCTTTCTTT
NA	TRBV5-4	NA	TRBJ1-2	CASSLELYGYTF	TGTGCCAGCAGCTTGGAACTCTATGGCTACACCTTC
NA	TRBV5-4	TRBD1	TRBJ1-2	CASSFSPGGASGYTF	TGTGCCAGCAGCTTCTCACCAGGGGGCGCTTCTGGCTACACCTTC
NA	TRBV7-9	TRBD1	TRBJ1-4	CASSPRQGEREKLFF	TGTGCCAGCAGCCCTCGACAGGGCGAGCGTGAAAAACTGTTTTTT
NA	TRBV6-6	NA	TRBJ1-5	CASNGAGLNQPQHF	TGTGCCAGCAACGGGGCGGGGTTGAATCAGCCCCAGCATTTT
once	TRBV28	TRBD1	TRBJ1-1	CASSSLRGTGQGNTEAFF	TGTGCCAGCAGTTCACTAAGGGGCACGGGACAGGGGAACACTGAAGCTTTCTTT
NA	TRBV6-5	NA	TRBJ2-3	CASSQGLPTDTQYF	TGTGCCAGCAGTCAGGGGCTACCCACAGATACGCAGTATTTT
NA	TRBV30	NA	TRBJ1-5	CAWSVDVEQPQHF	TGTGCCTGGAGTGTAGATGTGGAGCAGCCCCAGCATTTT
NA	TRBV4-1	NA	TRBJ1-2	CASSQVGGGGNYGYTF	TGCGCCAGCAGCCAAGTTGGGGGGGGAGGTAACTATGGCTACACCTTC